Included here is one T cell receptor beta chain sequence, with context. The method was immunoSEQ multiplex PCR; TCRdb's version includes in-frame clones alone and lacks a portion of them. The sample contains about 200,000 clones, roughly 87% of which appear only once. This entry is derived from a study of blood T cell repertoires in COVID-19. Study-level information: Donors in the United States, Italy and Spain gave samples during acute or convalescent COVID-19. In each case, the material was cDNA or gDNA derived from T cells, B-cell-depleted T cells, or PBMCs.

Seattle enrolled patients during active infection and tracked them longitudinally. V was clipped by 0 bases and J by 0 bases, with 12 bases between them. Germline V lookup: CDR1 SGHAT, CDR2 FQNNGV. This CDR3 comprises 18 residues. The receptor comes from a woman in her sixties with COVID-19, enrolled during active disease. The sample was peripheral blood. This sequence joins TRBV11-2 and TRBJ1-6, with D possibly TRBD1 on 5 matching bases. The CDR3 DNA reads as TGTGCCAGCAGCTTAGATGGTCGGGGGAGCTCCTATAATTCACCCCTCCACTTT. Translating it yields CASSLDGRGSSYNSPLHF.